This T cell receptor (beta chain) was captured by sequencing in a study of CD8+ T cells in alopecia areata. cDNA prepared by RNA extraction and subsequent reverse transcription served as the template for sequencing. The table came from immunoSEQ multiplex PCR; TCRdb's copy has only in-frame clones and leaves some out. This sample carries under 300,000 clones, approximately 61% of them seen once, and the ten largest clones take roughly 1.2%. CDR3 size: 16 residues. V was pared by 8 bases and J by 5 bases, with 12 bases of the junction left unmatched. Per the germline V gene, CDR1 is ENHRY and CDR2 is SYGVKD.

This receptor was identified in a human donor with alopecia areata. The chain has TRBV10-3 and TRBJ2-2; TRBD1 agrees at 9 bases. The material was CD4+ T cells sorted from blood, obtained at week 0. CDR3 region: CAISAGQGTPTGELFF. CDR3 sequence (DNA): TGTGCCATCTCGGCGGGACAGGGTACTCCTACCGGGGAGCTGTTTTTT.